The 2 T cell receptor beta chains given below trace back to one sample, sequenced in a study of CD8 T cells in ankylosing spondylitis. TCRdb re-analysed the 5' RACE reads in MiXCR, keeping a single row per CDR3 protein. Of about 840,000 distinct CDR3 sequences in the sample, about 10% were seen once. Study-level findings and limits: Blood from ankylosing spondylitis patients appeared to carry a characteristic roughly eight-variant TCR beta motif.

These receptors' targets are unknown. The sample taken for sequencing was blood, either unsorted or a sorted T cell fraction (not recorded which). All receptors derive from a male donor with ankylosing spondylitis.

This clonotype was observed a handful of times. The chain uses TRBV4-3 and TRBJ2-3; 7 positions match TRBD1. Germline V gene lookup returns CDR1 LGHNA and CDR2 YSLEER. J lost 9 bases, V lost 0 bases, and 0 bases had no gene match. The CDR3 runs 12 residues. The CDR3 region has the DNA TGCGCCAGCAGCCAAGAACAGGGGACGCAGTATTTT. Its protein product is CASSQEQGTQYF.

This clonotype came up many times. The chain recombines TRBV20-1 with TRBJ2-7; no clear D. The CDR3 loop spans 12 amino acids. The V and J ends lost 3 bases and 2 bases respectively, with 8 bases between them. The V gene's germline CDR1 is DFQATT and CDR2 SNEGSKA (reference sequence). This CDR3 is CSASSFTYEQYF. Here the CDR3 DNA reads TGCAGTGCTAGTTCCTTCACCTACGAGCAGTACTTC.